This T cell receptor (beta chain) was identified in a study of sequential checkpoint blockade in melanoma. Repertoires were generated with immunoSEQ multiplex PCR, while TCRdb's copy carries only in-frame clones and drops some. The data show 9,500 to 15,000 clones, over 75% seen once. Sample treatment: randomized to nivolumab then ipilimumab (arm A) or the reverse (arm B). Looked up from germline, CDR1 is SEHNR and CDR2 is FQNEAQ (reference sequence). The CDR3 loop spans 19 amino acids. V dropped 5 bases and J dropped 4; count of bases not matched to a gene: 13. Sequencing used CD8+ T cells sorted from blood (inferred from file names), obtained from a patient given nivolumab and ipilimumab in sequence. This receptor was obtained from a human donor with melanoma. The rearrangement joins TRBV7-9 to TRBJ2-2; 13 bases are shared with TRBD2. In DNA, the CDR3 is TGTGCCAGCAGCGTCCCGGGACGGGGGACTAGCGGGGCCACCGGGGAGCTGTTTTTT. This gives the protein CASSVPGRGTSGATGELFF.